This passage covers 5 T cell receptor beta chains from one sample sequenced in a study of human thymus T cells. Sequencing was performed with immunoSEQ multiplex PCR; in TCRdb, only in-frame clones are kept and a portion is missing. The sample includes some 120,000 clones, around 94% seen only once; the top ten take around 0.025%. Obtained as resections during corrective heart surgery, the thymus tissue was then studied. The sample consisted of thymus tissue. These receptors were obtained from a boy younger than two with a congenital heart defect but otherwise immunologically healthy.

V is TRBV4-2 and J is TRBJ1-6; D uncertain. V was shortened by 0 bases and J by 6 bases, with 24 bases between the two germline ends. Per the germline V gene, CDR1 is LGHNA and CDR2 is YNFKEQ. This CDR3 contains 20 residues. CDR3: CASSQDFHRVQEGSNSPLHF. The CDR3 nucleotides read TGTGCCAGCAGCCAAGATTTTCATAGGGTCCAGGAGGGATCTAATTCACCCCTCCACTTT.

The chain joins TRBV6-1 to TRBJ2-5; 13 bases are a match to TRBD2. The CDR3 consists of 17 residues. Germline assignment: CDR1 MNHNS and CDR2 SASEGT. With 2 bases clipped from V and 2 bases from J, the junction kept 5 bases outside the gene matches. CDR3 DNA: TGTGCCAGCAGTGAATCCGGGACTAGCGGGACACAAGAGACCCAGTACTTC. Translating it yields CASSESGTSGTQETQYF.

This chain joins TRBV6-1 and TRBJ1-3, with a possible D match to TRBD1 (6 bases). This CDR3 is built from 11 residues. Trimming removed 4 bases from V and 11 bases from J, with 9 bases in between. Germline CDR1 and CDR2: MNHNS and SASEGT. CDR3 DNA sequence: TGTGCCAGCAGTGGGGGACATTCCATATATTTT. Amino acids: CASSGGHSIYF.

This sequence joins TRBV4-1 and TRBJ2-7, with 10 bases that match TRBD1. The germline V gene encodes CDR1 MGHRA and CDR2 YSYEKL. With 0 bases clipped from V and 4 bases from J, the junction kept 6 bases outside the gene matches. The CDR3 is 16 amino acids. The CDR3 sequence is CASSQETGTGEYEQYF. CDR3 DNA sequence: TGCGCCAGCAGCCAAGAAACCGGGACAGGGGAATACGAGCAGTACTTC.

This sequence joins TRBV27 and TRBJ2-7; no clear D gene. The length of the CDR3 is 13 residues. V was pared by 0 bases and J by 4 bases, with 7 bases between. Germline V CDR1 and CDR2: MNHEY, SMNVEV (reference sequence). The CDR3 nucleotides read TGTGCCAGCAGTTTATCTCTCCATTACGAGCAGTACTTC. Translation gives CASSLSLHYEQYF.